Included here is one TCR beta chain sequence, with context. Germline lookup yields CDR1 SGDLS and CDR2 YYNGEE. CDR3 size: 18 residues. V gave up 1 base and J gave up 0 bases; unmatched junction bases: 11. This sample is part of a study of blood T cell repertoires in COVID-19. Study-wide background: PBMCs, B-cell-depleted T cells, or T cells were the source of the cDNA or gDNA that made up the material.

Two negative PCRs, clearance, or symptom resolution had been documented for recovered Cohort 3 donors. The table came from immunoSEQ multiplex PCR; TCRdb's copy has only in-frame clones and leaves some out. Here the sample spans about 200,000 clones, around 92% being singletons. The chain links TRBV9 to TRBJ2-3; 7 bases are shared with TRBD2. The TCR originated in a young woman who had recovered from COVID-19. The sample was PBMCs or T cells enriched from blood (not recorded which). CDR3 sequence: CASSVYPLGGGSTDTQYF. The CDR3, as DNA: TGTGCCAGCAGCGTATACCCCCTTGGGGGGGGAAGCACAGATACGCAGTATTTT.